This T cell receptor beta chain was found in a study of shared clonotypes between healthy human individuals. For the study at large: A couple of women and a few men aged 18 to 49 made up the donors. Overall study findings and caveats: Between several donors, naive CD4 clonotypes were shared at a level of about 5%.

Naivety among CD8 cells was defined by CD45RO negativity and positive CCR7 selection, thereby excluding terminally differentiated effector memory CD45RA+ cells. Assay: immunoSEQ multiplex PCR; the TCRdb copy retains only in-frame clones and omits some. The sample shows about 1,800,000 clones, approximately 94% of them seen only once. To note about this clone: No antigen is known for it.

Sequencing was performed on naive CD8+ T cells sorted from blood. The TCR sequence derives from a man younger than 30 in good health.

CDR3 DNA sequence: TGTGCCAGCAGCATCGGACAGGGTGGCAATGAGCAGTTCTTC. This gives the protein CASSIGQGGNEQFF. This sequence joins TRBV9 and TRBJ2-1; 8 bases align to TRBD1. Unmatched junction bases numbered 6, after V lost 4 bases and J lost 6 bases. This CDR3 has 14 residues. Germline-derived CDR1 and CDR2 are SGDLS and YYNGEE.